A selection of T cell receptor beta chains follows, all from one sample in a study of shared T cell receptors in the human thymus. The data were produced by immunoSEQ multiplex PCR, yet TCRdb's version contains in-frame clones alone and is incomplete. The sample carries around 340,000 clones, approximately 95% recorded once. The sequenced sample was thymocytes. These receptors came from a human donor. CDR3s include the opening cysteine and the closing phenylalanine or tryptophan. Fields, in order: CDR3 protein, CDR3 DNA, J gene, D gene, clone size, V gene. A D gene is named only where the DNA matches it firmly. The size field is filled for only some rows; it gives once, few, many or a size class.

CASSLAPVGGEQFF TGTGCCAGCAGTTTAGCCCCTGTGGGGGGTGAGCAGTTCTTC TRBJ2-1 - - TRBV28
CASSDRRVSSGNTIYF TGTGCCAGCAGTGACAGGAGGGTGAGCTCTGGAAACACCATATATTTT TRBJ1-3 - - TRBV25-1
CASSARRDRNYGYTF TGTGCCAGCAGTGCGCGCCGGGACCGGAACTATGGCTACACCTTC TRBJ1-2 - once TRBV27
CASSLVDREVGEKLFF TGTGCCAGCAGTTTAGTGGACAGGGAGGTAGGAGAAAAACTGTTTTTT TRBJ1-4 TRBD1 - TRBV27
CASSTPGQPSTDTQYF TGTGCCAGCAGTACGCCCGGACAGCCTAGCACAGATACGCAGTATTTT TRBJ2-3 - - TRBV28
CASSPRGRRDSRSEGCQPQHF TGTGCCAGCAGTCCAAGGGGCCGACGGGACAGCCGCTCTGAGGGTTGTCAGCCCCAGCATTTT TRBJ1-5 TRBD1 - TRBV27
CASSSGLAVYEQYF TGTGCCAGCAGTTCGGGACTAGCAGTCTACGAGCAGTACTTC TRBJ2-7 TRBD2 - TRBV27
CASSFYTGQQETQYF TGTGCCAGCAGCTTTTACACAGGACAGCAAGAGACCCAGTACTTC TRBJ2-5 - - TRBV5-6
CASSSGTIGDEQYF TGCGCCAGCAGCTCGGGGACCATAGGAGACGAGCAGTACTTC TRBJ2-7 - - TRBV5-1
CSVGDREGNYGYTF TGCAGCGTTGGGGACAGGGAGGGGAACTATGGCTACACCTTC TRBJ1-2 TRBD1 - TRBV29-1
CASSTWGGGSCGEQYF TGTGCCAGCAGTACCTGGGGGGGAGGCTCCTGTGGCGAGCAGTACTTC TRBJ2-7 TRBD2 - TRBV6-6
CASSYSLGEYNEQFF TGTGCCAGCAGTTACTCACTTGGCGAATACAATGAGCAGTTCTTC TRBJ2-1 - - TRBV6-5
CASSLSGGSLEQYF TGTGCCAGCAGTTTATCGGGAGGCTCCCTCGAGCAGTACTTC TRBJ2-7 - - TRBV27
CAISEPGTSVTYEQYF TGTGCCATCAGTGAGCCTGGGACTAGCGTAACCTACGAGCAGTACTTC TRBJ2-7 TRBD2 - TRBV10-3
CAVEGLAAGRGETQYF TGTGCCGTTGAGGGACTAGCAGCCGGCCGCGGAGAGACCCAGTACTTC TRBJ2-5 TRBD2 - TRBV7-2
CASSLGHLLWVGTDTQYF TGTGCCAGCAGCTTAGGCCATCTGCTCTGGGTTGGAACAGATACGCAGTATTTT TRBJ2-3 - - TRBV11-2
CASSTNKLATSTDTQYF TGTGCCAGCAGTACCAATAAACTAGCGACTAGCACAGATACGCAGTATTTT TRBJ2-3 TRBD2 once TRBV28
CASSSSRLKSADSNQPQHF TGTGCCAGTAGTAGCTCCCGCCTTAAAAGCGCGGATAGCAATCAGCCCCAGCATTTT TRBJ1-5 - - TRBV19
CASSLYGYSSYNEQFF TGTGCCAGCAGTTTATACGGATATAGCTCCTACAATGAGCAGTTCTTC TRBJ2-1 - few TRBV27
CASSLAGARYYEQFF TGTGCCAGCAGCCTAGCGGGAGCCCGGTATTATGAGCAGTTCTTC TRBJ2-1 TRBD2 - TRBV7-8
CASSLRDNKNTEAFF TGTGCCAGCAGCCTCCGGGACAATAAGAACACTGAAGCTTTCTTT TRBJ1-1 - - TRBV7-6
CASSLIKREEPYEQYF TGTGCCAGCAGTTTAATTAAGCGGGAAGAACCCTACGAGCAGTACTTC TRBJ2-7 TRBD2 few TRBV28
CASSYNRGRHTEAFF TGTGCCAGCAGCTATAACAGGGGACGACACACTGAAGCTTTCTTT TRBJ1-1 TRBD1 - TRBV27
CSVGKPQHF TGCAGCGTAGGAAAGCCCCAGCATTTT TRBJ1-5 - once TRBV29-1
CASSGPLGHEQYF TGTGCCAGCAGCGGACCGCTGGGGCACGAGCAGTACTTC TRBJ2-7 - once TRBV9
CASSLDRGSYEQYF TGTGCCAGCAGTTTGGACAGGGGATCCTACGAGCAGTACTTC TRBJ2-7 TRBD1 - TRBV28
CATFRDRLVF TGTGCCACCTTCCGGGACCGCCTTGTTTTT TRBJ1-1 - - TRBV15